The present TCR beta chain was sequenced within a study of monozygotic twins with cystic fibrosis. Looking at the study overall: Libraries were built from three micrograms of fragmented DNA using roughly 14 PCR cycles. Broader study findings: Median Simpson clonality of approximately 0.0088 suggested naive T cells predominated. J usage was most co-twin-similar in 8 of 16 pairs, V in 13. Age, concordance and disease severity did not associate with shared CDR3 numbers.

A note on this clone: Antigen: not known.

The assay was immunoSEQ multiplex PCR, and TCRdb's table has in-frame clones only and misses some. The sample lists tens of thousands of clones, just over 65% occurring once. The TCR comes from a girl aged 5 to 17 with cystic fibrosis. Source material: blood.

CDR3 sequence reads: CASSKLAGGYNEQFF. The DNA of the CDR3 is TGTGCCAGCAGTAAGCTAGCGGGAGGGTACAATGAGCAGTTCTTC. This chain connects TRBV6-6 to TRBJ2-1, with TRBD2 identical over 12 bases. J lost 4 bases, V lost 5 bases, and 3 bases had no gene match. The CDR3 runs 15 residues. Germline CDR1 reads MNHNY; CDR2 reads SVGAGI (reference sequence).